The T cell receptor beta chain described here comes from a study of molecular identifiers for immune sequencing clone quantification. This clonotype was seen a handful of times. RNA fractions of 10%, 30% or 50% and roughly 19,000 to 1,000,000 sorted cells were the source of naive CD8 libraries. Trimming removed 1 base from V and 2 bases from J; junction bases left unmatched: 2. Germline V gives CDR1 LGHDT, CDR2 YNNKEL (reference sequence). The length of the CDR3 is 17 residues. TCRdb reprocessed the PCR reads via MiXCR and lists one record per CDR3 protein. In the table there are around 480,000 distinct CDR3 sequences, about a fifth of which are singletons.

Sample: naive CD8+ T cells from blood, with Jurkat cell RNA spiked in. Sample subset: FACS-sorted CD8+CD4-CCR7+CD45RA+ naive T cells. The J gene is TRBJ2-5, the V gene TRBV3-1; 15 bases agree with TRBD2. This clonotype was obtained from a human donor in good health. Some libraries in this study had Jurkat cell RNA spiked in. As DNA, the CDR3 is TGTGCCAGCAGCCAAGGGACTAGCGGGAGGGTTCAAGAGACCCAGTACTTC. Translated, it gives CASSQGTSGRVQETQYF.